A single sample gave rise to the 6 T cell receptor beta chains below, sequenced in a study of cytomegalovirus exposure and HLA in healthy donors. PCR amplification relied on 60 Vbeta primers (plus 13 Jbeta primers). Here immunoSEQ multiplex PCR was the method, and the copy in TCRdb shows in-frame clones only, minus some. The sample includes about 100,000 clones, around three quarters of them seen just once. Sequenced material: PBMCs. These receptors were obtained from a man younger than 45 in good health and CMV-seronegative.

The gene calls are TRBV4-1 and TRBJ2-7; D perhaps matches TRBD1 (5 bases). The CDR3 is 14 amino acids. The V end lost 0 bases, the J end lost 6 bases, and 12 bases lay between the germline ends. In germline, CDR1 is MGHRA, CDR2 YSYEKL. The CDR3, as DNA: TGCGCCAGCAGCCAAGAATGGGGCTTCTCCGAGCAGTACTTC. Residues: CASSQEWGFSEQYF.

This rearrangement joins TRBV5-1 to TRBJ1-6; a weak D match, TRBD1 (6 bases). Germline CDR1 SGHRS, CDR2 YFSETQ. Trimming cost V 3 bases and J 1 base, with 8 bases left between them. The CDR3 loop spans 15 amino acids. The CDR3 here is CASSYQGSYNSPLHF. The CDR3 DNA sequence: TGCGCCAGCAGCTATCAGGGGTCCTATAATTCACCCCTCCACTTT. Full variable domain (missing parts from reference TRBV5-1 and TRBJ1-6): KAGVTQTPRYLIKTRGQQVTLSCSPISGHRSVSWYQQTPGQGLQFLFEYFSETQRNKGNFPGRFSGRQFSNSRSEMNVSTLELGDSALYLCASSYQGSYNSPLHFGNGTRLTVT.

This chain connects TRBV7-9 to TRBJ1-1; the match to TRBD1 covers 8 bases. The CDR3 runs 16 residues. The J segment lost 1 base and the V segment lost 3 bases, leaving 7 bases of the junction unmatched. Germline V gene data show CDR1 as SEHNR and CDR2 as FQNEAQ (reference sequence). Here the CDR3 DNA reads TGTGCCAGCAGCTTCCCCGGGACAGGAACGAACACTGAAGCTTTCTTT. Translating it yields CASSFPGTGTNTEAFF.

This clone turned up a few times. This specimen includes other DNA sequences encoding the same CDR3. The chain uses TRBV9 and TRBJ2-2, with 8 bases identical to TRBD2. CDR1 is SGDLS, CDR2 YYNGEE, per germline. The trim removed 0 bases at V and 4 bases at J, leaving 2 bases unmatched. The CDR3 runs 15 residues. CDR3 in DNA: TGTGCCAGCAGCGTAGCGGGGGGGGCCACCGGGGAGCTGTTTTTT. This sequence encodes CASSVAGGATGELFF.

This chain links TRBV6-5 with TRBJ2-1, with 7 positions matching TRBD2. This CDR3 is 14 amino acids long. In germline, CDR1 is MNHEY, CDR2 SVGAGI. The junction had 9 bases not matched to a gene; V was cut back by 6 bases and J by 7 bases. CDR3 DNA: TGTGCCAGCAGCTGGGGGAGGGGTCCAAATGAGCAGTTCTTC. This codes for CASSWGRGPNEQFF.

CDR3 DNA: TGCGCCAGCAGCCAAGTATTCCGGACAGAACAGCCCCAGCATTTT. This encodes CASSQVFRTEQPQHF. The chain has TRBV4-1 and TRBJ1-5; TRBD1 is a possible D gene (6 bases). The germline V and J ends were trimmed by 1 base and 7 bases, with 14 bases remaining between them. The length of the CDR3 is 15 residues. CDR1 and CDR2 from the germline V gene are MGHRA and YSYEKL.